What follows describes a single T cell receptor beta chain. Recruitment covered about two dozen US areas and drew participants whose ages spanned roughly 18 to 90 years. This sample stems from a study of blood T cell repertoires in COVID-19. The CDR3 sequence is 15 residues long. Looked up from germline, CDR1 is KGHDR and CDR2 is SFDVKD. With 2 bases clipped from V and 5 bases from J, the junction kept 6 bases outside the gene matches. Assay: immunoSEQ multiplex PCR; the TCRdb copy retains only in-frame clones and omits some. Of approximately 270,000 clones listed, under 95% are singletons. The chain has TRBV24-1 and TRBJ2-7; 9 positions agree with TRBD1. The clonotype originates from a man between 35 and 55 years old who had been exposed to COVID-19. Sequenced input: PBMCs or T cells enriched from blood (not recorded which). The CDR3 nucleotides are TGTGCCACCAGTGATTCCGGGACAGGGAGGAACGAGCAGTACTTC. Its protein product is CATSDSGTGRNEQYF.